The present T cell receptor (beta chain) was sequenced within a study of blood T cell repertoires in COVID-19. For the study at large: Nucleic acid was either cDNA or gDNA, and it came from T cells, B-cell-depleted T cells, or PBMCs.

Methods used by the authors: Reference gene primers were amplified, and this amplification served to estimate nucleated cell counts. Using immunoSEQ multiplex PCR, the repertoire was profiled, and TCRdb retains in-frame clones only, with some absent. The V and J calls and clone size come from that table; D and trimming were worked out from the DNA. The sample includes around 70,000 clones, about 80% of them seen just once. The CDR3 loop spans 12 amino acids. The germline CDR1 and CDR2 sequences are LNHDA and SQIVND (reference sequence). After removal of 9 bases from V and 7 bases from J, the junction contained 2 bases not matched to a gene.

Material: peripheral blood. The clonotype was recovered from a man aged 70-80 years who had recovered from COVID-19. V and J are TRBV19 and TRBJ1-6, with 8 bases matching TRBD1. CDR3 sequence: CARDRANSPLHF. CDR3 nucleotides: TGTGCCAGGGACAGGGCAAATTCACCCCTCCACTTT. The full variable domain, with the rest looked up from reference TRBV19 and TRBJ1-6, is DGGITQSPKYLFRKEGQNVTLSCEQNLNHDAMYWYRQDPGQGLRLIYYSQIVNDFQKGDIAEGYSVSREKKESFPLTVTSAQKNPTAFYLCARDRANSPLHFGNGTRLTVT.